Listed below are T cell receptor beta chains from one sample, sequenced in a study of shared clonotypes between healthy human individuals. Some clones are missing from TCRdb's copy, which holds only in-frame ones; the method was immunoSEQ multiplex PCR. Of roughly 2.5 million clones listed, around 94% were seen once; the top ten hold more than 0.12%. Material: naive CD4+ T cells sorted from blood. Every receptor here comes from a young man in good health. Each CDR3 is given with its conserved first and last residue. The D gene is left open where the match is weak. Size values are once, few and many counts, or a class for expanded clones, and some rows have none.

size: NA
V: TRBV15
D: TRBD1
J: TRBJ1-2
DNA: TGTGCCACCAGCAGGGACAGGGCGGGCTATGGCTACACCTTC
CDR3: CATSRDRAGYGYTF

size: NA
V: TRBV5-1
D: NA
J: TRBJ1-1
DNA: TGCGCCAGCAGCTTGGAGGTGGGGGGCACTGAAGCTTTCTTT
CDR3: CASSLEVGGTEAFF

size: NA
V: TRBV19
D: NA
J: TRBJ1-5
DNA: TGTGCCAGTAGTAACCGCTTAGGGCCCCAGCATTTT
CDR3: CASSNRLGPQHF

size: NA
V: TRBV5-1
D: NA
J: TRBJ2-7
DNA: TGCGCCAGCAGCTTGGAGGGCCAGGGACGCGAGCAGTACTTC
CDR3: CASSLEGQGREQYF

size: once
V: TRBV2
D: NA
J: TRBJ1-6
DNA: TGTGCCAGCATCGAAGGGGGAGGGTTACCCCTCCACTTT
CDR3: CASIEGGGLPLHF

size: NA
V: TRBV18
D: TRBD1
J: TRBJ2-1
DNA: TGTGCCAGCTCACCACTCGGACAGGGGGCCGGTGAGCAGTTCTTC
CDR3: CASSPLGQGAGEQFF

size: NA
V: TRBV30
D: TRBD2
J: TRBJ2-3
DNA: TGTGCCTGGAGTGTACGGGGTAGCGGGAGTTATGATACGCAGTATTTT
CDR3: CAWSVRGSGSYDTQYF

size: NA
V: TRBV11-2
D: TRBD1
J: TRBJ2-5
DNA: TGTGCCAGCAGCCCAAGGACAGGGAAAGAGACCCAGTACTTC
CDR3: CASSPRTGKETQYF

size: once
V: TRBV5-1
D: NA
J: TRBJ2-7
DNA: TGCGCCAGCAGCTTGGGGGGCCAGGCCGTCTCCTACGAGCAGTACTTC
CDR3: CASSLGGQAVSYEQYF

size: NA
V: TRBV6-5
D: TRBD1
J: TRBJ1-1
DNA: TGTGCCATCAGGATCGGGACAGTCGACACTGAAGCTTTCTTT
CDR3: CAIRIGTVDTEAFF

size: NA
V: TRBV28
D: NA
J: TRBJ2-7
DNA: TGTGCCAGCAGTTTAGCCACGTCCGAGCAGTACTTC
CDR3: CASSLATSEQYF

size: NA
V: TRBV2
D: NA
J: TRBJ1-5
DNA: TGTGCCAGCAGTGAGGGAGGGGATAGCAATCAGCCCCAGCATTTT
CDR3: CASSEGGDSNQPQHF

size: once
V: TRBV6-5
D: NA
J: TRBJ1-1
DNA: TGTGCCAGCAGGATCCCAGGCGCTGGGACTGAAGCTTTCTTT
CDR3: CASRIPGAGTEAFF

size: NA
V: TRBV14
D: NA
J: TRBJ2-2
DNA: TGTGCCAGCAGCCTCAGGCTTTCAGTGAACACCGGGGAGCTGTTTTTT
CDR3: CASSLRLSVNTGELFF

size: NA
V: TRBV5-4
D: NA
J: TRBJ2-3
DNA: TGTGCCAGCAGCTTGGGAGGTGGGGCAGCGACAGATACGCAGTATTTT
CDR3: CASSLGGGAATDTQYF

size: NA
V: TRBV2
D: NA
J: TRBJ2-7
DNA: TGTGCCAGCAGTTCGACAGAATCTCCAGGCTACGAGCAGTACTTC
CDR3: CASSSTESPGYEQYF

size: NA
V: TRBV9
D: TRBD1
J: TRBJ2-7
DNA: TGTGCCAGCAGCGCATCGGGACAGAGCTTTAAGGAGCAGTACTTC
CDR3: CASSASGQSFKEQYF

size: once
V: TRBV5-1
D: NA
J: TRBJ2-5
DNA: TGCGCCAGCAGCTTGCACAGGTTTGAGACCCAGTACTTC
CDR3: CASSLHRFETQYF

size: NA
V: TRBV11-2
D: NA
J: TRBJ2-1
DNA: TGTGCCAGCAGCCCGAGAGGCGGGTACGATGAGCAGTTCTTC
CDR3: CASSPRGGYDEQFF

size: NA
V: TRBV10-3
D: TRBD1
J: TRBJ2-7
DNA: TGTGCCATCAGTGACCCTCGGACAGGGGGGCCGGAGCAGTACTTC
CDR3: CAISDPRTGGPEQYF

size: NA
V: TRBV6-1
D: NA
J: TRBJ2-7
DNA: TGTGCCAGCAGCCCGGTGTTTAGCTCCTACGAGCAGTACTTC
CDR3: CASSPVFSSYEQYF

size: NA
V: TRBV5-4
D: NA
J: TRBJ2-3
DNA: TGTGCCAGCAGCACGCGTGGGACAGATACGCAGTATTTT
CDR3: CASSTRGTDTQYF

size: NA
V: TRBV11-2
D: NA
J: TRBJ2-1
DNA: TGTGCCAGCAGCTCCCGACTATCTTTTGCGGGTAGTGAGCAGTTCTTC
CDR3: CASSSRLSFAGSEQFF

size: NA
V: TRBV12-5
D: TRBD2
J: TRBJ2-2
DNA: TGTGCTAGTGGTTTGGTACTAAGCGGGGGCGGTCCAGCCGGGGAGCTGTTTTTT
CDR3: CASGLVLSGGGPAGELFF

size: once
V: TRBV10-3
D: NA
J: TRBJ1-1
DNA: TGTGCCATCAGTGACGGTATGTCGAACACTGAAGCTTTCTTT
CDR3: CAISDGMSNTEAFF

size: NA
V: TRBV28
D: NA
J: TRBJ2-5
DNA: TGTGCCAGCAGTTTGGGGGCAGGACGCAAGGAGACCCAGTACTTC
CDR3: CASSLGAGRKETQYF

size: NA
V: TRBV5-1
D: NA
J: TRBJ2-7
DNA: TGCGCCAGCAGCTTGGTCCCAGAAATCTACGAGCAGTACTTC
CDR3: CASSLVPEIYEQYF

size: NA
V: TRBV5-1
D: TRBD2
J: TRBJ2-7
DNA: TGCGCCAGCAGTATTGGGATTAACGTTCGGGGGGTGCAGTACTTC
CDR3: CASSIGINVRGVQYF

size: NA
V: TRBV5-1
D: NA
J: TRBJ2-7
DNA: TGCGCCAGCAGCCGGGACGGCGGGCCAGCCTACGAGCAGTACTTC
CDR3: CASSRDGGPAYEQYF

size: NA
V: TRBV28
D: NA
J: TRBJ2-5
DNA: TGTGCCAGCAGTTTCAGGATGGGCCGGGAGACCCAGTACTTC
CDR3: CASSFRMGRETQYF

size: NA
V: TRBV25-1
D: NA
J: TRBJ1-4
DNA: TGTGCCAGCAGCCACCCCGTGGGAAGCGAAAAACTGTTTTTT
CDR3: CASSHPVGSEKLFF

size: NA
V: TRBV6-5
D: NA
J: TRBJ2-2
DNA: TGTGCCAGCAGTCCCACCCAGGGGACCGGGGAGCTGTTTTTT
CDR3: CASSPTQGTGELFF

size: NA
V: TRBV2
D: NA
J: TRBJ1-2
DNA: TGTGCCAGCAGTGAAGCGCAGGAAACCTATGGCTACACCTTC
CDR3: CASSEAQETYGYTF

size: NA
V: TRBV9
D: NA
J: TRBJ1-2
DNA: TGTGCCAGCAGCGTAGTGCAGACCGCTAACTATGGCTACACCTTC
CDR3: CASSVVQTANYGYTF

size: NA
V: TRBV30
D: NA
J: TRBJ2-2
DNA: TGTGCCTGGAGGTCAAGGGGCGTTGCCGGGGAGCTGTTTTTT
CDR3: CAWRSRGVAGELFF

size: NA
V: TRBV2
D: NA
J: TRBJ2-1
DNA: TGTGCCAGCTCTTGGGGGGTTAGCAATGAGCAGTTCTTC
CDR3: CASSWGVSNEQFF

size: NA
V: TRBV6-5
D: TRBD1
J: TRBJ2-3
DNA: TGTGCCAGCAGGGCGACAGGGGGTACCACAGATACGCAGTATTTT
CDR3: CASRATGGTTDTQYF

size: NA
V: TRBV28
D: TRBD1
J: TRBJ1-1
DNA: TGTGCCAGCAGTTTGGAAAGGGGGCGGAACACTGAAGCTTTCTTT
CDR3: CASSLERGRNTEAFF

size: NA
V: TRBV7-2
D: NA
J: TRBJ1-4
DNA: TGTGCCAGCAGCTTAGTGTGGGGGGCTGGTGAAAAACTGTTTTTT
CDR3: CASSLVWGAGEKLFF

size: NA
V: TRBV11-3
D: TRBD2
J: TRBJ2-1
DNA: TGTGCCAGCTCTACTAGCGAGTACAATGAGCAGTTCTTC
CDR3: CASSTSEYNEQFF

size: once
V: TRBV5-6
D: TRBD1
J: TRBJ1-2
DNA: TGTGCCAGCAGCTCCCGACAGGGGGCATACTATGGCTACACCTTC
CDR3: CASSSRQGAYYGYTF

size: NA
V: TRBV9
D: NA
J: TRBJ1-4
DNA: TGTGCCAGCAGCGTAGGAGGGGGATATAATGAAAAACTGTTTTTT
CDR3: CASSVGGGYNEKLFF

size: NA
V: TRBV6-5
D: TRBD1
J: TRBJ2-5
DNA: TGTGCCAGCAGTAACGGACAGGGTCGGGAGACCCAGTACTTC
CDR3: CASSNGQGRETQYF

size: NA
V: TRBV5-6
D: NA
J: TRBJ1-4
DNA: TGTGCCAGCAGCTTACTGTTGACAGCGGGAGAAAAACTGTTTTTT
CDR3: CASSLLLTAGEKLFF

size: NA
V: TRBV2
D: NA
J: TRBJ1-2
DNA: TGTGCCAGCAGTGAAGAAAGAGAACCACTTGGCTACACCTTC
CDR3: CASSEEREPLGYTF